The clone carrying this TCR beta chain was detected only a few times. Full-length variable regions came from constant-region reverse primers plus semi-nested Nested Universal Primer A PCR. TCRdb reanalysed the 5' RACE reads using MiXCR and keeps one entry per CDR3 protein. The table shows 45,000 to 70,000 distinct CDR3 sequences, with around 26% occurring only once. Looked up from germline, CDR1 is SGHDT and CDR2 is YYEEEE. This CDR3 region has 14 residues. J lost 5 bases, V lost 4 bases, and 8 bases had no gene match. The TCR comes from a female donor with breast cancer. The chain couples TRBV5-6 to TRBJ1-1; 7 bases are shared with TRBD1. Sequenced input: tumor-infiltrating memory CD4+ T cells sorted from the breast tumor. Subset reported: memory CD4+ T cells, CD4+CD45RO+CD25-. CDR3 protein: CASSLPQGGTEAFF. The CDR3 DNA reads TGTGCCAGCAGCCTACCTCAGGGGGGGACTGAAGCTTTCTTT.